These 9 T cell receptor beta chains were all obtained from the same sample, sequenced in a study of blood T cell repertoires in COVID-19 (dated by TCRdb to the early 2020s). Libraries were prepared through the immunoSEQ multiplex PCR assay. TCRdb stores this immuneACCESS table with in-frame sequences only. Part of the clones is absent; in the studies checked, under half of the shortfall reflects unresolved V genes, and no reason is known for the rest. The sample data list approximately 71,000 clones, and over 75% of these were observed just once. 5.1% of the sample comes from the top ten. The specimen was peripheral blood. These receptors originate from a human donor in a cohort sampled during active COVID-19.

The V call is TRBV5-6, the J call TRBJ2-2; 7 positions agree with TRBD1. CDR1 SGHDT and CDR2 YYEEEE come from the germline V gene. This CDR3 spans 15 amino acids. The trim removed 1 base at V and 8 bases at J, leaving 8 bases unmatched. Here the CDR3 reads CASSLRDRNNGELFF. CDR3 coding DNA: TGTGCCAGCAGCTTGCGGGACAGAAACAATGGGGAGCTGTTTTTT.

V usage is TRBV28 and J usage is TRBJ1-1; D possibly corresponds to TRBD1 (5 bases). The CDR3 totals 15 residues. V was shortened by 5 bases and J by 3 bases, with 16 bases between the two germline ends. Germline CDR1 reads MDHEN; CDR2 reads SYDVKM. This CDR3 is CASSPAAGVDTEAFF. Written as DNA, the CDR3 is TGTGCCAGCAGTCCCGCGGCGGGGGTGGACACTGAAGCTTTCTTT.

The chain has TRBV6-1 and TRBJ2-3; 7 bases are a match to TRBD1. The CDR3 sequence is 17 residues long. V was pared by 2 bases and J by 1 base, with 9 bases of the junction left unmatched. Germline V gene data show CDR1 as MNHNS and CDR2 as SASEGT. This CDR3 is CASSEREGAGGTDTQYF. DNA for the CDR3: TGTGCCAGCAGTGAAAGAGAGGGGGCTGGGGGCACAGATACGCAGTATTTT.

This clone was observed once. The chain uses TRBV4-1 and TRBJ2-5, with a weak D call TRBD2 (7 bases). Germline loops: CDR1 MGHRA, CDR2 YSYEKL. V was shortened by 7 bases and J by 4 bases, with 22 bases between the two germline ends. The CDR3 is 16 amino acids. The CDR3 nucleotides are TGCGCCAGCACCTTAAGCGGCGGGGGCTGGGGAGAGACCCAGTACTTC. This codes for CASTLSGGGWGETQYF.

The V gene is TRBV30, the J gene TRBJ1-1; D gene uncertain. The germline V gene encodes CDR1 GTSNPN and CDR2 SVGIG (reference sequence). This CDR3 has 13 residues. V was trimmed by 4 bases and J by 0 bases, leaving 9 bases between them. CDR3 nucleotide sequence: TGTGCCTGGACTGGGAGACTGAACACTGAAGCTTTCTTT. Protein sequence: CAWTGRLNTEAFF.

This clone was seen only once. The CDR3 DNA reads as TGTGCCAGCAGCTTAGTGGGGGGTCCTTACGAGCAGTACTTC. This sequence encodes CASSLVGGPYEQYF. The rearrangement uses TRBV11-2 and TRBJ2-7; TRBD2 might be the D (6 bases). Trimming stripped 1 base from V and 4 bases from J, with 11 bases between. The CDR3 totals 14 residues. Germline lookup yields CDR1 SGHAT and CDR2 FQNNGV.

CDR3: CASSEVASGDLEDTQYF. The CDR3 DNA reads as TGTGCCAGCAGTGAAGTAGCTAGCGGGGACCTGGAAGATACGCAGTATTTT. The genes are TRBV6-1 and TRBJ2-3, with TRBD2 identical over 9 bases. The V gene end was trimmed by 1 base and the J gene end by 5 bases; junction bases not matched to a gene: 10. CDR1 MNHNS and CDR2 SASEGT come from the germline V gene. This CDR3 has 17 amino acids.

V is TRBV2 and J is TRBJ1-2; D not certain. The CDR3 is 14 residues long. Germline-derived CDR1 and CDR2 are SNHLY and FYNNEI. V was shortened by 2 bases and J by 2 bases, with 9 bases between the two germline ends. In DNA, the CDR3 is TGTGCCAGCAGTGAAACGGCGAGGAACTATGGCTACACCTTC. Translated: CASSETARNYGYTF.

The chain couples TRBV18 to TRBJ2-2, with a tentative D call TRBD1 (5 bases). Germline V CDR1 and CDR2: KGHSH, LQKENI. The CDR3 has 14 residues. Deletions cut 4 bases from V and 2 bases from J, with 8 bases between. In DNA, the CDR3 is TGTGCCAGCTCACAAGGACACAACACCGGGGAGCTGTTTTTT. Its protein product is CASSQGHNTGELFF. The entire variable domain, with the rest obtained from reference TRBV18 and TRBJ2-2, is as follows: NAGVMQNPRHLVRRRGQEARLRCSPMKGHSHVYWYRQLPEEGLKFMVYLQKENIIDESGMPKERFSAEFPKEGPSILRIQQVVRGDSAAYFCASSQGHNTGELFFGEGSRLTVL.